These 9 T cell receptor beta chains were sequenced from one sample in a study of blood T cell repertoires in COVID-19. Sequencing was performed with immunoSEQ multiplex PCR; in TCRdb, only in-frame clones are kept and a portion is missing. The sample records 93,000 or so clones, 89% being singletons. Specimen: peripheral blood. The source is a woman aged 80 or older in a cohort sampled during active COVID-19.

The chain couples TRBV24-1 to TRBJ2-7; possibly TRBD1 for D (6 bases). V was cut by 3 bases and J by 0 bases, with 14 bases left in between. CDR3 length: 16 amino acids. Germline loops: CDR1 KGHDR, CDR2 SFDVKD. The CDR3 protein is CATSDANREGSYEQYF. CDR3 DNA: TGTGCCACCAGTGATGCTAACAGGGAAGGCTCCTACGAGCAGTACTTC.

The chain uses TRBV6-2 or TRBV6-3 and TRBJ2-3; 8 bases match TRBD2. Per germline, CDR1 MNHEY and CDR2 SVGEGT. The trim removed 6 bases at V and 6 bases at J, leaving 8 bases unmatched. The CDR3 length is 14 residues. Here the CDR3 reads CASSLGGAKDTQYF. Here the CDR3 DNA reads TGTGCCAGCAGCCTCGGGGGGGCGAAGGATACGCAGTATTTT.

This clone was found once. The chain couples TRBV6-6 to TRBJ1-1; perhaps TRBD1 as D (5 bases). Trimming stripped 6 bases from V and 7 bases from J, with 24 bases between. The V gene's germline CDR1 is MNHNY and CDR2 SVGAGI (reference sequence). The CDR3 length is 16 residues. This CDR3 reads CASSTHSPRRDGEAFF. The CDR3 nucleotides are TGTGCCAGCAGCACCCACTCACCCCGGCGGGACGGTGAAGCTTTCTTT.

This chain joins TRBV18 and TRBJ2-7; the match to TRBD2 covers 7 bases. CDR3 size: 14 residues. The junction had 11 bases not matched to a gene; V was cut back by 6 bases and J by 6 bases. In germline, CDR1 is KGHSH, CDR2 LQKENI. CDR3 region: CASSGGRSTFEQYF. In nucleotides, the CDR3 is TGTGCCAGCTCGGGCGGGAGAAGTACGTTCGAGCAGTACTTC.

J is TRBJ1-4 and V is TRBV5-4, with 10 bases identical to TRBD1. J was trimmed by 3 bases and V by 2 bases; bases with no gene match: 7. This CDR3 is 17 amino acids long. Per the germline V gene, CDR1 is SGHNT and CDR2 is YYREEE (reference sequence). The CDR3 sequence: CASSLRDRGLSNEKLFF. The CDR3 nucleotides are TGTGCCAGCAGCTTAAGGGACAGGGGCTTGTCTAATGAAAAACTGTTTTTT. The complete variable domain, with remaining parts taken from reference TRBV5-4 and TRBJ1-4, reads ETGVTQSPTHLIKTRGQQVTLRCSSQSGHNTVSWYQQALGQGPQFIFQYYREEENGRGNFPPRFSGLQFPNYSSELNVNALELDDSALYLCASSLRDRGLSNEKLFFGSGTQLSVL.

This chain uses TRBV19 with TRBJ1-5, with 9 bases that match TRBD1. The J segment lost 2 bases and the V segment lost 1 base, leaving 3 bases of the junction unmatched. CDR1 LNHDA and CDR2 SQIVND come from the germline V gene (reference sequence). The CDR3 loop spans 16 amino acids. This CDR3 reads CASSIGGQGGNQPQHF. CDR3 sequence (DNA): TGTGCCAGTAGTATAGGGGGACAGGGAGGCAATCAGCCCCAGCATTTT.

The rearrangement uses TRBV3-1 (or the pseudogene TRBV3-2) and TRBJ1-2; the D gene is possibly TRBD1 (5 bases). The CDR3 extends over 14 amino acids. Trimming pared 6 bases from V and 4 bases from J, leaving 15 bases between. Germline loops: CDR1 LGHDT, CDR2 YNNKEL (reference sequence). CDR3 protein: CASRGGATVYGYTF. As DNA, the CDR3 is TGTGCCAGCAGGGGGGGAGCGACCGTCTATGGCTACACCTTC.

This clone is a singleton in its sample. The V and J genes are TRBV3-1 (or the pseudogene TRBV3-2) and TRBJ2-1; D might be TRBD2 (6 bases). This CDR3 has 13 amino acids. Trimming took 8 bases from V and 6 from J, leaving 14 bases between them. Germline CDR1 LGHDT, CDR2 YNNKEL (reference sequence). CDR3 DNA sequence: TGTGCCAGCTCAAGACTAGTCGGCAATGAGCAGTTCTTC. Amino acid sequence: CASSRLVGNEQFF.

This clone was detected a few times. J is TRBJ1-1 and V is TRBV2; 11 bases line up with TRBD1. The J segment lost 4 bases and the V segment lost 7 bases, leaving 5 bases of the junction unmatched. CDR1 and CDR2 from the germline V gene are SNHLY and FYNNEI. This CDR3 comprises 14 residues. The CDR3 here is CASNPGTGGTEAFF. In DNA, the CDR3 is TGTGCCAGCAACCCCGGGACAGGGGGCACTGAAGCTTTCTTT.